This TCR beta chain was documented in a study of shared clonotypes between healthy human individuals. The study's findings and limits: Only blood underwent sampling, and tissue repertoires likely differ. Estimated clonotype richness was generally higher in naive than memory subsets. Relative to their counterparts shared across all four donors, non-shared clonotypes exhibited diminished generation probabilities.

Each of the donors was a healthy adult who was HIV-negative and had not had a recent acute infection or vaccination. For this clone: The antigen is unknown.

Germline V CDR1 and CDR2: MNHEY, SVGAGI. The CDR3 is made up of 15 amino acids. The J segment lost 4 bases and the V segment lost 6 bases, leaving 9 bases of the junction unmatched. TCRdb's copy holds only in-frame clones and misses some; the assay was immunoSEQ multiplex PCR. This sample yields over a million clones, of which 70% to 80% are seen a single time; over 1.3% belongs to the top ten. This chain links TRBV6-5 with TRBJ2-7; 10 nucleotides line up with TRBD1. Sample: memory CD4+ T cells sorted from blood. The subset denotes: CD45RA-negative fraction. The TCR comes from a man younger than 30 in good health. The CDR3 spells CASRPRDRGTYEQYF. CDR3 in DNA: TGTGCCAGCAGGCCCCGGGACAGGGGAACTTACGAGCAGTACTTC.